These T cell receptor beta chains were read from a single sample in a study of blood T cell repertoires in COVID-19. Method: immunoSEQ multiplex PCR; TCRdb's copy keeps in-frame clones and lacks some. The sample yields fewer than 300,000 clones, 86% seen once. Input material: peripheral blood. Receptors were obtained from a man over 45 with COVID-19, enrolled during active disease. Both conserved end residues are part of each CDR3. The order of the fields is V gene, D gene, clone size, J gene, CDR3 protein, CDR3 DNA. A D gene is named only where the DNA matches it firmly. The size of a clone is reported for some rows only, either as once, few or many, or as a class for expanded clones.

V: TRBV7-9
D: TRBD1
size: .
J: TRBJ2-1
CDR3: CAGQAGTGFLGSENEQFF
DNA: TGTGCCGGCCAGGCCGGGACAGGGTTTTTAGGAAGCGAGAATGAGCAGTTCTTC

V: TRBV29-1
D: .
size: .
J: TRBJ1-2
CDR3: CSAGTPDGGTYGYTF
DNA: TGCAGCGCAGGAACCCCCGATGGAGGGACTTATGGCTACACCTTC

V: TRBV6-1
D: .
size: .
J: TRBJ1-4
CDR3: CASSEIGGLLNEKLFF
DNA: TGTGCCAGCAGTGAAATCGGTGGGCTCCTCAATGAAAAACTGTTTTTT

V: TRBV7-6
D: .
size: .
J: TRBJ1-2
CDR3: CASSLAENYGYTF
DNA: TGTGCCAGCAGCTTAGCGGAGAACTATGGCTACACCTTC

V: TRBV7-8
D: TRBD1
size: .
J: TRBJ1-1
CDR3: CASSPMTGMNTEAFF
DNA: TGTGCCAGCAGCCCCATGACAGGGATGAACACTGAAGCTTTCTTT

V: TRBV2
D: .
size: .
J: TRBJ1-6
CDR3: CASSERGMDNSPLHF
DNA: TGTGCCAGCAGTGAAAGGGGAATGGATAATTCACCCCTCCACTTT

V: TRBV6-5
D: TRBD1
size: .
J: TRBJ1-6
CDR3: CASRDRENSPLHF
DNA: TGTGCCAGCAGAGACAGGGAGAATTCACCCCTCCACTTT

V: TRBV19
D: TRBD1
size: .
J: TRBJ2-7
CDR3: CASSMDRFYEQYF
DNA: TGTGCCAGTAGTATGGACAGGTTCTACGAGCAGTACTTC

V: TRBV3-1/TRBV3-2
D: .
size: .
J: TRBJ2-3
CDR3: CASSPGTPLSPDTQYF
DNA: TGTGCCAGCAGCCCCGGGACTCCCTTATCCCCAGATACGCAGTATTTT

V: TRBV12-3/TRBV12-4
D: .
size: .
J: TRBJ2-3
CDR3: CASREGDTQYF
DNA: TGTGCCAGCAGGGAGGGAGATACGCAGTATTTT

V: TRBV7-2
D: .
size: .
J: TRBJ1-2
CDR3: CASSLGADTNYGYTF
DNA: TGTGCCAGCAGCTTAGGGGCAGACACTAACTATGGCTACACCTTC

V: TRBV7-9
D: TRBD2
size: .
J: TRBJ2-1
CDR3: CASKKLAGGDREQFF
DNA: TGTGCCAGCAAAAAACTAGCGGGGGGTGATCGTGAGCAGTTCTTC

V: TRBV5-4
D: .
size: .
J: TRBJ1-1
CDR3: CASSPWTARGSGKAFF
DNA: TGTGCCAGCAGCCCTTGGACCGCGAGAGGGAGTGGGAAAGCTTTCTTT

V: TRBV7-9
D: .
size: .
J: TRBJ2-1
CDR3: CASSFPGSSYNEQFF
DNA: TGTGCCAGCAGCTTTCCGGGAAGCTCCTACAATGAGCAGTTCTTC

V: TRBV19
D: TRBD1
size: .
J: TRBJ2-1
CDR3: CASSIDSGGKDNEQFF
DNA: TGTGCCAGTAGTATAGATTCAGGGGGCAAGGACAATGAGCAGTTCTTC

V: TRBV12-5
D: TRBD2
size: few
J: TRBJ2-1
CDR3: CASGLSATSGSVF
DNA: TGTGCTAGTGGTTTGTCCGCGACTAGCGGTAGTGTCTTC

V: TRBV5-1
D: TRBD1
size: .
J: TRBJ2-5
CDR3: CASSWGTGGQETQYF
DNA: TGCGCCAGCAGCTGGGGGACAGGGGGACAAGAGACCCAGTACTTC

V: TRBV19
D: .
size: .
J: TRBJ1-2
CDR3: CASSSGENVNYGYTF
DNA: TGTGCCAGTAGTTCGGGGGAAAATGTGAACTATGGCTACACCTTC

V: TRBV12-3/TRBV12-4
D: .
size: .
J: TRBJ1-1
CDR3: CASSPQGDTEAFF
DNA: TGTGCCAGCAGTCCCCAAGGAGACACTGAAGCTTTCTTT

V: TRBV18
D: TRBD1
size: once
J: TRBJ2-5
CDR3: CASSLGQARGSQYF
DNA: TGTGCCAGCTCACTAGGACAGGCGAGGGGGTCCCAGTACTTC

V: TRBV5-5
D: .
size: .
J: TRBJ1-1
CDR3: CASSFAGRGTEAFF
DNA: TGTGCCAGCAGCTTCGCGGGACGTGGGACTGAAGCTTTCTTT

V: TRBV12-3/TRBV12-4
D: TRBD1
size: .
J: TRBJ1-1
CDR3: CASSGQGRTEAFF
DNA: TGTGCCAGCAGTGGACAGGGGCGCACTGAAGCTTTCTTT

V: TRBV19
D: .
size: .
J: TRBJ1-4
CDR3: CASSRTATNEKLFF
DNA: TGTGCCAGTAGTCGGACAGCAACTAATGAAAAACTGTTTTTT

V: TRBV10-1
D: .
size: .
J: TRBJ2-7
CDR3: CASSARRGPYEQYF
DNA: TGCGCCAGCAGCGCCAGAAGGGGCCCCTACGAGCAGTACTTC

V: TRBV19
D: .
size: .
J: TRBJ2-2
CDR3: CASRQGWHTGELFF
DNA: TGTGCCAGTAGGCAGGGGTGGCACACCGGGGAGCTGTTTTTT

V: TRBV2
D: TRBD1
size: .
J: TRBJ1-2
CDR3: CASRAGGTIGYTF
DNA: TGTGCCAGCAGGGCAGGGGGCACGATCGGCTACACCTTC

V: TRBV6-5
D: TRBD1
size: once
J: TRBJ1-1
CDR3: CASSYRDRVNTEAFF
DNA: TGTGCCAGCAGTTACAGGGACAGGGTGAACACTGAAGCTTTCTTT

V: TRBV4-2
D: .
size: .
J: TRBJ2-7
CDR3: CASSQGVGGAAVYEQYF
DNA: TGTGCCAGCAGCCAAGGGGTGGGCGGGGCGGCCGTTTACGAGCAGTACTTC

V: TRBV2
D: TRBD1
size: few
J: TRBJ1-6
CDR3: CASLGQGTAYNSPLHF
DNA: TGTGCCAGCTTGGGACAGGGGACGGCCTATAATTCACCCCTCCACTTT

V: TRBV29-1
D: TRBD2
size: .
J: TRBJ2-1
CDR3: CSVGLAGYRGNEQFF
DNA: TGCAGCGTGGGACTAGCGGGATACAGGGGCAATGAGCAGTTCTTC

V: TRBV3-1/TRBV3-2
D: TRBD1
size: .
J: TRBJ1-4
CDR3: CASSQGRQGAEGKLFF
DNA: TGTGCCAGCAGCCAAGGACGGCAGGGGGCGGAAGGAAAACTGTTTTTT

V: TRBV5-4
D: TRBD2
size: .
J: TRBJ2-1
CDR3: CASTGLAGGGGEQFF
DNA: TGTGCCAGCACCGGACTAGCGGGAGGGGGTGGTGAGCAGTTCTTC

V: TRBV7-9
D: TRBD2
size: .
J: TRBJ2-7
CDR3: CASSSSGGDYEQYF
DNA: TGTGCCAGCAGCTCTAGCGGGGGGGACTACGAGCAGTACTTC

V: TRBV24-1
D: TRBD1
size: .
J: TRBJ2-1
CDR3: CATSGAGTVNEQFF
DNA: TGTGCCACCAGTGGGGCCGGGACAGTGAATGAGCAGTTCTTC

V: TRBV19
D: TRBD2
size: .
J: TRBJ2-7
CDR3: CASRTSGSGYEQYF
DNA: TGTGCCAGTAGAACTAGCGGGAGCGGTTACGAGCAGTACTTC

V: TRBV3-1/TRBV3-2
D: TRBD2
size: .
J: TRBJ2-1
CDR3: CASSPISGGAHNEQFF
DNA: TGTGCCAGCAGCCCCATTAGCGGGGGGGCCCACAATGAGCAGTTCTTC

V: TRBV27
D: .
size: .
J: TRBJ1-6
CDR3: CASRARGLAYNSPLHF
DNA: TGTGCCAGCAGAGCCCGAGGGTTAGCCTATAATTCACCCCTCCACTTT

V: TRBV6-5
D: .
size: .
J: TRBJ2-7
CDR3: CASSFRARDYEQYF
DNA: TGTGCCAGCAGTTTCCGGGCCAGGGACTACGAGCAGTACTTC

V: TRBV2
D: .
size: .
J: TRBJ1-3
CDR3: CASSEVALAGNTIYF
DNA: TGTGCCAGCAGTGAAGTGGCCCTTGCTGGAAACACCATATATTTT

V: TRBV28
D: TRBD2
size: .
J: TRBJ2-1
CDR3: CASRGPGTSTQFF
DNA: TGTGCCAGCAGAGGGCCCGGGACTAGCACGCAGTTCTTC

V: TRBV6-4
D: .
size: .
J: TRBJ1-2
CDR3: CASSDSAGVKGYTF
DNA: TGTGCCAGCAGTGACTCCGCAGGGGTGAAAGGCTACACCTTC

V: TRBV6-4
D: TRBD1
size: many
J: TRBJ1-2
CDR3: CASSDSEDRVGGYTF
DNA: TGTGCCAGCAGTGACTCGGAGGACAGGGTTGGTGGCTACACCTTC

V: TRBV19
D: .
size: .
J: TRBJ1-5
CDR3: CASKPRHLGVVSNQPQHF
DNA: TGTGCCAGTAAGCCGAGACATCTAGGGGTGGTTAGCAATCAGCCCCAGCATTTT